A selection of T cell receptor beta chains follows, all from one sample in a study of blood T cell repertoires in COVID-19. Repertoires were generated with immunoSEQ multiplex PCR, while TCRdb's copy carries only in-frame clones and drops some. The profile shows roughly 110,000 clones, about 82% of them singletons. Sequencing was performed on peripheral blood. These receptors were obtained from an older man with COVID-19, enrolled during active disease. The CDR3 runs from the conserved cysteine through the conserved F or W. The D gene is left open where the match is weak. Some rows mark clone size as missing; the rest say once, few, many or name a class of expanded clone.

TRBD1	TRBV19	TRBJ1-5	medium-sized	CASTAGDRLPRSNQPQHF	TGTGCCAGTACCGCCGGGGACAGGCTGCCCCGTAGCAATCAGCCCCAGCATTTT
NA	TRBV7-3	TRBJ2-1	NA	CASSRTPNTYNEQFF	TGTGCCAGCAGCCGAACGCCGAACACGTACAATGAGCAGTTCTTC
TRBD1	TRBV5-4	TRBJ2-3	NA	CASSQGQEFSTDTQYF	TGTGCCAGCAGTCAGGGACAGGAGTTTAGCACAGATACGCAGTATTTT
NA	TRBV7-8	TRBJ1-3	once	CASSLEPSSGNTIYF	TGTGCCAGCAGCTTAGAACCGAGCTCTGGAAACACCATATATTTT
NA	TRBV19	TRBJ1-3	NA	CASLEGHSGNTIYF	TGTGCCAGCCTAGAGGGCCACTCTGGAAACACCATATATTTT
NA	TRBV3-1/TRBV3-2	TRBJ1-6	few	CASSQALQDSPLHF	TGTGCCAGCAGCCAGGCCCTTCAAGATTCACCCCTCCACTTT
NA	TRBV18	TRBJ2-1	NA	CASSYNRNEQFF	TGTGCCAGCTCATATAATAGAAATGAGCAGTTCTTC
TRBD2	TRBV5-1	TRBJ2-3	NA	CASSQGLAGVDTQYF	TGCGCCAGCAGCCAGGGACTAGCGGGAGTCGATACGCAGTATTTT
TRBD2	TRBV6-5	TRBJ2-7	few	CASSFGLAGTYEQYF	TGTGCCAGCAGTTTCGGACTAGCGGGCACCTACGAGCAGTACTTC
TRBD1	TRBV15	TRBJ2-7	NA	CATSRGGTGGYEQYF	TGTGCCACCAGCAGAGGCGGGACAGGGGGCTACGAGCAGTACTTC
TRBD1	TRBV10-3	TRBJ1-2	NA	CAISRQGSYTF	TGTGCCATCAGTCGACAGGGCAGCTACACCTTC
TRBD1	TRBV6-5	TRBJ1-1	once	CASRPGQGNTEAFF	TGTGCCAGCAGACCGGGACAGGGGAACACTGAAGCTTTCTTT
NA	TRBV6-2/TRBV6-3	TRBJ1-2	NA	CASSYNRADYGYTF	TGTGCCAGCAGTTATAACAGGGCCGACTATGGCTACACCTTC
NA	TRBV19	TRBJ2-1	NA	CASSIVGSDEQFF	TGTGCCAGTAGTATAGTAGGCAGCGATGAGCAGTTCTTC
TRBD2	TRBV6-4	TRBJ2-1	NA	CASRYSGTSSSYNEQFF	TGTGCCAGCAGGTATTCCGGGACTAGCAGCTCCTACAATGAGCAGTTCTTC
TRBD1	TRBV30	TRBJ2-5	NA	CASTGGIQETQYF	TGTGCCTCGACAGGGGGCATCCAAGAGACCCAGTACTTC
NA	TRBV2	TRBJ2-5	NA	CASSALQETQYF	TGTGCCAGCAGTGCTCTGCAAGAGACCCAGTACTTC
NA	TRBV6-1	TRBJ1-5	NA	CASSERDTGGSPQHF	TGTGCCAGCAGTGAAAGGGACACCGGTGGATCGCCCCAGCATTTT
NA	TRBV2	TRBJ2-1	few	CASSVARFSYNEQFF	TGTGCCAGCAGTGTGGCACGATTCTCCTACAATGAGCAGTTCTTC
TRBD2	TRBV6-6	TRBJ2-5	once	CASKLGLAGETQYF	TGTGCCAGCAAGCTGGGACTAGCCGGCGAGACCCAGTACTTC